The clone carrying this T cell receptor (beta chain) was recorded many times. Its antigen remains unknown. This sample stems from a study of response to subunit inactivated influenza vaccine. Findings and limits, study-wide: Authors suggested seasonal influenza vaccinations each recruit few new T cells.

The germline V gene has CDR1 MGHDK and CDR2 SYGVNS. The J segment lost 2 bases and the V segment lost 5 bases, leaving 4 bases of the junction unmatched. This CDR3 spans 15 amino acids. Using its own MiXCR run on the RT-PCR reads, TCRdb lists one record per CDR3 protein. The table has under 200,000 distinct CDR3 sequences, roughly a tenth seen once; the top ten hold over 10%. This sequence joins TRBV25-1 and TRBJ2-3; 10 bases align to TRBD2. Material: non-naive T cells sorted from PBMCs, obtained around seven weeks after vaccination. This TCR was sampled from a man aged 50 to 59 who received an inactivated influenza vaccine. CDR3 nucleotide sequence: TGTGCCAGCAGTCCCAGCGGGGGGGCCACAGATACGCAGTATTTT. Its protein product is CASSPSGGATDTQYF.